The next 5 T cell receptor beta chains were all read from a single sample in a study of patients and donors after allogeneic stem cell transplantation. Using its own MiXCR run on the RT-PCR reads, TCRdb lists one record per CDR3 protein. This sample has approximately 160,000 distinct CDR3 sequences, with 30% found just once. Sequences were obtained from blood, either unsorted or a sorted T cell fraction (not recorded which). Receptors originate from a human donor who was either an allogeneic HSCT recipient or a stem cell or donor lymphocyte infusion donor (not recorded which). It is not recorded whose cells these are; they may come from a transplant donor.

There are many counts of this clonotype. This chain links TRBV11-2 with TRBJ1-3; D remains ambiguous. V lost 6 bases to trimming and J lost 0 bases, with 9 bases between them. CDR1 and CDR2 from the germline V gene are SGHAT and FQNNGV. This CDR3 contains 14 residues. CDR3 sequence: CASRERSSGNTIYF. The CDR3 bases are TGTGCCAGCAGGGAGCGGAGCTCTGGAAACACCATATATTTT.

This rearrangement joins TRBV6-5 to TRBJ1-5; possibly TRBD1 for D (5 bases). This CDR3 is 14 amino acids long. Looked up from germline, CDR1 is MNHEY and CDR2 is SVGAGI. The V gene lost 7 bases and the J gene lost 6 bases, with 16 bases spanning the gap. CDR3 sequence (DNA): TGTGCCAGCAACTCACGACAGTTCAGTCAGCCCCAGCATTTT. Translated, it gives CASNSRQFSQPQHF.

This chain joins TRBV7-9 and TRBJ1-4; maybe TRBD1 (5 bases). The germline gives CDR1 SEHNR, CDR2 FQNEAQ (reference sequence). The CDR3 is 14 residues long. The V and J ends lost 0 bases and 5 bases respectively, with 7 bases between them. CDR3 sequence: CASSLAWGNEKLFF. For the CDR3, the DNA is TGTGCCAGCAGCTTAGCTTGGGGGAATGAAAAACTGTTTTTT.

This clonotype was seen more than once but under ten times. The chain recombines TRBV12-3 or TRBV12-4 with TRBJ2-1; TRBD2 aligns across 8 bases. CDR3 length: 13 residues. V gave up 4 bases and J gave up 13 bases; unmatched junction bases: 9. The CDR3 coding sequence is TGTGCCAGCAGTTCCACGTGGCGGGAGGATCAGTTCTTC. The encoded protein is CASSSTWREDQFF.

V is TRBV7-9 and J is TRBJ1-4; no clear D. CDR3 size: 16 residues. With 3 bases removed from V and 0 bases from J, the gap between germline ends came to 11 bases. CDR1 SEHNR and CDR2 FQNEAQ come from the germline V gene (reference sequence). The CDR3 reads CASSFGHVATNEKLFF. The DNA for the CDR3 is TGTGCCAGCAGCTTCGGCCACGTCGCAACTAATGAAAAACTGTTTTTT.